The clone carrying this T cell receptor beta chain was seen more than once but under ten times. This sample was included in a study of cytomegalovirus exposure and HLA in healthy donors. The CDR3 sequence is 13 residues long. With V trimmed by 4 bases and J by 4 bases, 3 bases remained unmatched. CDR1 is SGHRS and CDR2 is YFSETQ in the germline V gene. The PCR employed 60 Vbeta primers together with 13 Jbeta primers. Some clones are missing from TCRdb's copy, which holds only in-frame ones; the method was immunoSEQ multiplex PCR. This table holds 150,000 to 200,000 clones, more than 65% found once. The TCR comes from a woman in her 30s in good health and CMV-seronegative. V and J are TRBV5-1 and TRBJ2-3, with 7 bases matching TRBD1. Sequences were obtained from PBMCs. The CDR3: CASSQGVADTQYF. In DNA form, the CDR3 reads TGCGCCAGCAGCCAGGGGGTCGCAGATACGCAGTATTTT.